This T cell receptor (beta chain) appears in the sequencing data of a study of blood T cell repertoires in COVID-19. For the study at large: Collection of acute and convalescent COVID-19 samples took place in the United States, Italy and Spain. Sample material is recorded as cDNA or gDNA derived from T cells, B-cell-depleted T cells, or PBMCs.

As processed by the authors: Amplification with reference gene primers provided the estimates of nucleated cell counts. The data were produced by immunoSEQ multiplex PCR, yet TCRdb's version contains in-frame clones alone and is incomplete. For V, J and clone size, that table is used; D and trimming come from the DNA. The table shows roughly 40,000 clones, with around 94% occurring only once. J was trimmed by 4 bases and V by 0 bases; bases with no gene match: 17. Per germline, CDR1 SGHRS and CDR2 YFSETQ. The CDR3 covers 21 residues. The TCR sequence derives from a man between 45 and 60 years old with active COVID-19. Sequenced input: peripheral blood. The chain couples TRBV5-1 to TRBJ2-5; 14 bases are shared with TRBD2. The CDR3 DNA is TGCGCCAGCAGCTTGGCCGGGATCGGGACTAGCGGGAGAGTCGGGCGAGAGACCCAGTACTTC. Its protein is CASSLAGIGTSGRVGRETQYF.